The 19 T cell receptor beta chains reported below all come from one sample, sequenced in a study of early stage breast cancer tumors. Assay: immunoSEQ multiplex PCR; the TCRdb copy retains only in-frame clones and omits some. The data contain some 5,000 clones, approximately 64% of them seen just once; the ten biggest clones take up about 9.4%. Material for sequencing was breast tumor tissue. The source is a person between 55 and 69 years old with breast cancer.

In this sample, this clone is large. The V call is TRBV6-6, the J call TRBJ1-1; TRBD1 aligns across 10 bases. Germline loops: CDR1 MNHNY, CDR2 SVGAGI (reference sequence). Trimming took 5 bases from V and 4 from J; bases not matched to a gene: 4. The CDR3 is 14 residues long. This CDR3 reads CASSPTGGGTEAFF. The CDR3, as DNA: TGTGCCAGCAGTCCGACAGGGGGCGGCACTGAAGCTTTCTTT.

V and J are TRBV5-1 and TRBJ2-5, with 7 positions matching TRBD1. Germline CDR1 and CDR2: SGHRS and YFSETQ. The CDR3 is made up of 15 amino acids. The V gene end was trimmed by 4 bases and the J gene end by 2 bases; junction bases not matched to a gene: 8. The CDR3 DNA reads TGCGCCAGCAGCAACGACAGGGTAGGTCAAGAGACCCAGTACTTC. As protein: CASSNDRVGQETQYF.

This clone was recorded a few times. The chain combines TRBV5-1 with TRBJ1-1; no clear D gene. The CDR3 has 14 amino acids. Germline-derived CDR1 and CDR2 are SGHRS and YFSETQ. The V and J ends lost 4 bases and 8 bases respectively, with 18 bases between them. CDR3 sequence reads: CASSQTRGEEEAFF. DNA for the CDR3: TGCGCCAGCAGCCAAACGCGGGGTGAGGAAGAAGCTTTCTTT.

The V gene is TRBV27, the J gene TRBJ1-1; 8 nucleotides line up with TRBD1. From germline, CDR1 is MNHEY and CDR2 SMNVEV (reference sequence). The CDR3 is 14 amino acids. V dropped 3 bases and J dropped 1; count of bases not matched to a gene: 1. DNA of the CDR3: TGTGCCAGCAGTTTGACAGGGGAGAACACTGAAGCTTTCTTT. This translates into CASSLTGENTEAFF.

V usage is TRBV6-1 and J usage is TRBJ2-2, with D uncertain. Germline lookup yields CDR1 MNHNS and CDR2 SASEGT. The CDR3 runs 13 residues. Trimming shortened V by 8 bases and J by 5 bases, and 12 bases separated the two germline ends. CDR3 coding DNA: TGTGCCAGCTTAAGCAGAAGAACCGGGGAGCTGTTTTTT. Translated: CASLSRRTGELFF.

The chain combines TRBV6-5 with TRBJ1-2, with D perhaps TRBD1 (5 bases). CDR1 MNHEY and CDR2 SVGAGI come from the germline V gene. Trimming took 4 bases from V and 4 from J, leaving 7 bases between them. This CDR3 is built from 12 residues. As DNA, the CDR3 is TGTGCCAGCAGTTCCACAGGCTATGGCTACACCTTC. Translating gives CASSSTGYGYTF.

This chain links TRBV4-1 with TRBJ2-5; 8 positions match TRBD1. V shed 0 bases, J shed 5 bases, and the junction held 8 bases outside the gene matches. CDR3 length: 16 residues. Germline-derived CDR1 and CDR2 are MGHRA and YSYEKL. The CDR3 bases are TGCGCCAGCAGCCAAGATCTCCAGGGGGCTGGGGAGACCCAGTACTTC. Protein product: CASSQDLQGAGETQYF.

The chain uses TRBV19 and TRBJ2-7; 8 bases align to TRBD1. The trim removed 6 bases at V and 5 bases at J, leaving 6 bases unmatched. Germline values: CDR1 LNHDA, CDR2 SQIVND (reference sequence). This CDR3 contains 13 residues. The CDR3 nucleotides are TGTGCCAGTAGGTTACAGGGGGGCGACGAGCAGTACTTC. Amino acid sequence: CASRLQGGDEQYF.

The chain joins TRBV7-9 to TRBJ1-1, with D tentatively TRBD1 (6 bases). From germline, CDR1 is SEHNR and CDR2 FQNEAQ (reference sequence). Trimming pared 5 bases from V and 7 bases from J, leaving 17 bases between. The CDR3 sequence is 14 residues long. This CDR3 is CASSPWTDSIEAFF. The CDR3 nucleotides read TGTGCCAGCAGCCCATGGACAGACTCTATTGAAGCTTTCTTT. Combining the CDR3 with reference TRBV7-9 and TRBJ1-1 gives the whole variable domain DTGVSQNPRHKITKRGQNVTFRCDPISEHNRLYWYRQTLGQGPEFLTYFQNEAQLEKSRLLSDRFSAERPKGSFSTLEIQRTEQGDSAMYLCASSPWTDSIEAFFGQGTRLTVV.

This clone was found a few times. The chain couples TRBV9 to TRBJ2-2; the match to TRBD2 covers 11 bases. The CDR3 contains 16 residues. Trimming cost V 9 bases and J 0 bases; bases outside gene matches: 7. From germline, CDR1 is SGDLS and CDR2 YYNGEE. The CDR3 reads CATGTSGWSNTGELFF. CDR3 nucleotides: TGTGCCACGGGGACTAGCGGCTGGTCGAACACCGGGGAGCTGTTTTTT.

This clone was observed a handful of times. This sequence joins TRBV5-1 and TRBJ2-5; 10 bases are a match to TRBD1. V shed 4 bases, J shed 10 bases, and the junction held 16 bases outside the gene matches. The length of the CDR3 is 16 residues. Germline CDR1 SGHRS, CDR2 YFSETQ. The CDR3 reads CASSTGFGTGVRNQYF. The CDR3 bases are TGCGCCAGCAGCACGGGGTTCGGGACAGGGGTTAGAAACCAGTACTTC.

The table lists this clone with a few counts. The genes are TRBV5-1 and TRBJ2-3; D is perhaps TRBD2 (5 bases). This CDR3 comprises 14 residues. V was cut by 4 bases and J by 4 bases, with 13 bases left in between. Germline V CDR1 and CDR2: SGHRS, YFSETQ. The CDR3 DNA is TGCGCCAGCAGCCTGGCGTCGAGGGCAGATACGCAGTATTTT. Its translation: CASSLASRADTQYF.

This chain links TRBV10-3 with TRBJ2-3, with D maybe TRBD2 (7 bases). CDR1 ENHRY and CDR2 SYGVKD come from the germline V gene. Trimming took off 9 bases at V and 5 bases at J, with 18 bases between the two ends. CDR3 length: 14 amino acids. CDR3: CAMGGGGSGDTQYF. CDR3 sequence (DNA): TGTGCCATGGGGGGGGGCGGATCAGGAGATACGCAGTATTTT.

The rearrangement uses TRBV10-3 and TRBJ2-1; D remains unclear. Between the trimmed V and J ends, which lost 7 bases and 4 bases, there was a span of 8 bases. Germline loops: CDR1 ENHRY, CDR2 SYGVKD. This CDR3 has 12 residues. The CDR3, as DNA: TGTGCCATCACTTCCCAGTACAATGAGCAGTTCTTC. Protein sequence: CAITSQYNEQFF.

The chain's CDR3 is CASSLGGAGNTIYF. Here the CDR3 DNA reads TGTGCCAGCAGCTTAGGAGGGGCTGGAAACACCATATATTTT. V and J are TRBV5-4 and TRBJ1-3; D is possibly TRBD1 (5 bases). Germline CDR1 and CDR2: SGHNT and YYREEE (reference sequence). The CDR3 covers 14 residues. Trimming stripped 2 bases from V and 2 bases from J, with 8 bases between.

This sequence joins TRBV6-6 and TRBJ2-1; tentatively, D is TRBD1 or TRBD2 (5 bases each). The V end was cut by 6 bases, the J end by 14 bases, with 17 bases between. The CDR3 contains 12 residues. Germline values: CDR1 MNHNY, CDR2 SVGAGI (reference sequence). CDR3 sequence reads: CASRAPGAYKFF. For the CDR3, the DNA is TGTGCCAGCAGAGCGCCCGGGGCCTACAAGTTCTTC.

The rearrangement links TRBV5-6 to TRBJ1-2, with D possibly being TRBD1 (6 bases). CDR3 length: 15 amino acids. With 4 bases removed from V and 8 bases from J, the gap between germline ends came to 21 bases. Per the germline V gene, CDR1 is SGHDT and CDR2 is YYEEEE. The CDR3, as DNA: TGTGCCAGCAGCCCCCGGGACACCCCGGGCTACGGCTACACCTTC. This encodes CASSPRDTPGYGYTF.

J is TRBJ1-4 and V is TRBV13, with 9 bases fitting TRBD1. CDR1 PRHDT and CDR2 FYEKMQ come from the germline V gene (reference sequence). With V trimmed by 1 base and J by 8 bases, 8 bases remained unmatched. This CDR3 is built from 16 residues. The CDR3 sequence is CASSLARDRAEEKLFF. The CDR3 DNA is TGTGCCAGCAGCTTAGCCCGGGACAGGGCAGAAGAAAAACTGTTTTTT.

The CDR3 spells CASSLTGTLSNQPQHF. The CDR3 DNA sequence: TGCGCCAGCAGCCTTACCGGGACGCTTAGCAATCAGCCCCAGCATTTT. The chain couples TRBV4-1 to TRBJ1-5; tentatively, D is TRBD1 (5 bases). The V gene lost 4 bases and the J gene lost 0 bases, with 13 bases spanning the gap. This CDR3 is 16 amino acids long. Germline CDR1 and CDR2: MGHRA and YSYEKL.